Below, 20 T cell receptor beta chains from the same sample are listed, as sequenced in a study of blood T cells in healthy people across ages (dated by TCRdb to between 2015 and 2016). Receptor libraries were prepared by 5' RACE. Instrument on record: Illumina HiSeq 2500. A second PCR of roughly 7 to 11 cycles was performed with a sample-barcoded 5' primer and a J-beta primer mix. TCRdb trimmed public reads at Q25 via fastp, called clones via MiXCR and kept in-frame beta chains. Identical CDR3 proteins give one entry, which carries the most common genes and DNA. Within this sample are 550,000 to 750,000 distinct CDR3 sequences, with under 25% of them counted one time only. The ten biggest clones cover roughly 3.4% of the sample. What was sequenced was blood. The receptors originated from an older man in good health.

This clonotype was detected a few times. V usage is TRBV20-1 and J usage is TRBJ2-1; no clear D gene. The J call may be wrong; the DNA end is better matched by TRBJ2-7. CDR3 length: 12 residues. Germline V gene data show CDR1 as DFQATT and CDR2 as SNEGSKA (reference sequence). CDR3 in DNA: TGCAGTGCTAGGTTTGGCTCCTACGAGCAGTACTTC. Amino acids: CSARFGSYEQYF.

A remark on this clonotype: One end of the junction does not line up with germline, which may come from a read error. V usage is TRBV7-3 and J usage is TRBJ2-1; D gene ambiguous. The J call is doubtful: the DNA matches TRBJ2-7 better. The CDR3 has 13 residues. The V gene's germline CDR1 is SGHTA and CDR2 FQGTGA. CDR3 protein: CGSSLGVTYEQYF. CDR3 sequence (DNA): TGTGGCAGCAGCTTAGGCGTAACCTACGAGCAGTACTTC.

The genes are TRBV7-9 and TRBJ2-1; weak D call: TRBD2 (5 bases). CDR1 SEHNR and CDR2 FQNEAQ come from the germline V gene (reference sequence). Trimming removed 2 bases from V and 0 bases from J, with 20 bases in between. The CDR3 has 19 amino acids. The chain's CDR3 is CASSLLSGSGAASYNEQFF. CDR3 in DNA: TGTGCCAGCAGCTTATTATCTGGGTCTGGAGCGGCCTCCTACAATGAGCAGTTCTTC.

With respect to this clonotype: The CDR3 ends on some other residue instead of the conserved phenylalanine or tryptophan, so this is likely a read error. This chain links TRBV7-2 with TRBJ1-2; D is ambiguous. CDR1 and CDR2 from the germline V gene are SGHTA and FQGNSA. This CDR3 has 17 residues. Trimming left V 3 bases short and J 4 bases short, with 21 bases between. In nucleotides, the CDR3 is TGTGCCAGCAGCTTCAGCGGCGCCGGCGGCGCACTCTATGGCTACACCCTC. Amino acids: CASSFSGAGGALYGYTL.

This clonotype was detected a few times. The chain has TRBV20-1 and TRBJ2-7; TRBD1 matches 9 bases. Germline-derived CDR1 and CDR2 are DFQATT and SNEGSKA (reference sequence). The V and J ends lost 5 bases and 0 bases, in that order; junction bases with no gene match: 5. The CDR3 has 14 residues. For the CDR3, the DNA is TGCAGTGCTGGAGGACAGGGGAGCTCCTACGAGCAGTACTTC. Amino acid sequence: CSAGGQGSSYEQYF.

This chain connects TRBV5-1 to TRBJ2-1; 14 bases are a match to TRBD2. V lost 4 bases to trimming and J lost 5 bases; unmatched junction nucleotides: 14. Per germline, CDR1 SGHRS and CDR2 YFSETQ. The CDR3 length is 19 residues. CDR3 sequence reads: CASSVIGTSGSPKNNEQFF. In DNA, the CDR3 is TGCGCCAGCAGCGTTATCGGGACTAGCGGGAGTCCGAAAAACAATGAGCAGTTCTTC.

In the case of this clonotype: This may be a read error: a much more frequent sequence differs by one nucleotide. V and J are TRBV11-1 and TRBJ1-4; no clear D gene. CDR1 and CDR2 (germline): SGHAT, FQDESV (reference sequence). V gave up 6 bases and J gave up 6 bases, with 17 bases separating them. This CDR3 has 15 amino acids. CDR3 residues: CASSSIDGEHEKLFF. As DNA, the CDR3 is TGTGCCAGCAGTTCAATCGACGGGGAACATGAAAAACTGTTTTTT.

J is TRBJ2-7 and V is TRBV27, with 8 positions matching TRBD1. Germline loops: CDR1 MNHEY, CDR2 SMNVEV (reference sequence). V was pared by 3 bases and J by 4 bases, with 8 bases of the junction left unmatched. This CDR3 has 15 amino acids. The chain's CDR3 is CASSFQQGVWYEQYF. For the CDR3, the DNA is TGTGCCAGCAGTTTTCAACAGGGGGTTTGGTACGAGCAGTACTTC.

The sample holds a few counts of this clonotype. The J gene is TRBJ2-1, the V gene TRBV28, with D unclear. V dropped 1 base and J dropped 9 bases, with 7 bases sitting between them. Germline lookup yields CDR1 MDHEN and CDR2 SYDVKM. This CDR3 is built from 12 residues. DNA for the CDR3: TGTGCCAGCAGTTTATTGAGTTCTGAGCAGTTCTTC. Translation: CASSLLSSEQFF.

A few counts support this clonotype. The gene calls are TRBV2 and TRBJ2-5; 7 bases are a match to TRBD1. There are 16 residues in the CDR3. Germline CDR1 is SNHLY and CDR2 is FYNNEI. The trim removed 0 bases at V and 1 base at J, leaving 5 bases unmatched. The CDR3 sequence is CASSEATGMGQETQYF. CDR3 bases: TGTGCCAGCAGTGAAGCGACAGGGATGGGCCAAGAGACCCAGTACTTC.

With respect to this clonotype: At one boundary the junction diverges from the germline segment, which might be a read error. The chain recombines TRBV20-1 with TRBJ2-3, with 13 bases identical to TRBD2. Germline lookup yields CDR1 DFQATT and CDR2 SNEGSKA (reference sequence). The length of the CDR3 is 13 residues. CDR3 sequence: CSARDRVTSGRYF. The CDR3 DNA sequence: TGCAGTGCTAGAGATCGGGTGACTAGCGGGAGGTACTTT.

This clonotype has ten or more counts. The CDR3, as DNA: TGTGCCAGCAGCTTAGGACTAGCGAGGCCCCAAGAGACCCAGTACTTC. Amino acid sequence: CASSLGLARPQETQYF. This sequence joins TRBV7-6 and TRBJ2-5; TRBD2 matches at 8 bases. V gave up 1 base and J gave up 1 base; unmatched junction bases: 5. The CDR3 length is 16 residues. The V gene's germline CDR1 is SGHVS and CDR2 FNYEAQ. The whole variable domain, filled in from reference TRBV7-6 and TRBJ2-5, reads GAGVSQSPRYKVTKRGQDVALRCDPISGHVSLYWYRQALGQGPEFLTYFNYEAQQDKSGLPNDRFSAERPEGSISTLTIQRTEQRDSAMYRCASSLGLARPQETQYFGPGTRLLVL.

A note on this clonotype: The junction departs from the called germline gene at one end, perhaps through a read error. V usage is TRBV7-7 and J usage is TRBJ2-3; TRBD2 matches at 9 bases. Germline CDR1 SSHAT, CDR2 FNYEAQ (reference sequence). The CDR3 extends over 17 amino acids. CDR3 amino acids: CASNHLLAGRGTDTQYF. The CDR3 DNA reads TGTGCTAGCAACCACCTCCTAGCGGGAAGGGGCACAGATACGCAGTATTTT. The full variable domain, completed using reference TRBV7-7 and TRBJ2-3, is GAGVSQSPRYKVTKRGQDVTLRCDPISSHATLYWYQQALGQGPEFLTYFNYEAQPDKSGLPSDRFSAERPEGSISTLTIQRTEQRDSAMYRCASNHLLAGRGTDTQYFGPGTRLTVL.

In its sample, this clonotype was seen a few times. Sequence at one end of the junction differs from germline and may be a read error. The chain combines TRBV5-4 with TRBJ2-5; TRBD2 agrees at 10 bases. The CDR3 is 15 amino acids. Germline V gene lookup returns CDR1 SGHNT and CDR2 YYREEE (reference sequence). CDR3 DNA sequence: TGTGCCGGCAGCTTGAAGCGGGAGGGCCAAGAGACCCAGTACTTC. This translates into CAGSLKREGQETQYF.

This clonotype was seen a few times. In DNA form, the CDR3 reads TGTGCCAGCAGTTTCGCCAGCGGCACAGATACGCAGTATTTT. This sequence encodes CASSFASGTDTQYF. V usage is TRBV12-3 or TRBV12-4 and J usage is TRBJ2-3; D not resolved. The CDR3 has 14 residues. Trimming removed 3 bases at V and 1 base at J, with 8 bases between.

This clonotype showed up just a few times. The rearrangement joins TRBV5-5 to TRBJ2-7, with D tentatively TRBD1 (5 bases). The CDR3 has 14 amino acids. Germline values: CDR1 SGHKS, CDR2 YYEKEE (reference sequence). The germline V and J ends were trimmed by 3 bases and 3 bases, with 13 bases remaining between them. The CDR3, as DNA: TGTGCCAGCAGCTGGGAAGGGGAACTCTACGAGCAGTACTTC. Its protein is CASSWEGELYEQYF.

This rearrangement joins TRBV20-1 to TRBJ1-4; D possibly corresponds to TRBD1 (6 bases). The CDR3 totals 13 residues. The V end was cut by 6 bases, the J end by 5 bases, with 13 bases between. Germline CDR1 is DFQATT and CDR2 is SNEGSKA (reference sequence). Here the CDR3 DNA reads TGCAGTGCCCCCGAAGGGGGGAATGAAAAACTGTTTTTT. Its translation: CSAPEGGNEKLFF.

The CDR3 coding sequence is TGCAGTGCTAGAGGCCAGCGGGAGGGCCAAGAGACCCAGTACTTC. Translated: CSARGQREGQETQYF. The chain recombines TRBV20-1 with TRBJ2-5; TRBD2 agrees at 10 bases. In germline, CDR1 is DFQATT, CDR2 SNEGSKA (reference sequence). CDR3 length: 15 residues. Trimming removed 1 base from V and 1 base from J; junction bases left unmatched: 3.

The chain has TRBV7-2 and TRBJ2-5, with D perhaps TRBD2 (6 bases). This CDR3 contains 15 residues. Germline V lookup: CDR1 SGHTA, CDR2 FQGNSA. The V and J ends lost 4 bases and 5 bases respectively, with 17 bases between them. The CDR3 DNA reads TGTGCCAGCAGCTACGGAAGGAGGGAGGTCGAGACCCAGTACTTC. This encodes CASSYGRREVETQYF.

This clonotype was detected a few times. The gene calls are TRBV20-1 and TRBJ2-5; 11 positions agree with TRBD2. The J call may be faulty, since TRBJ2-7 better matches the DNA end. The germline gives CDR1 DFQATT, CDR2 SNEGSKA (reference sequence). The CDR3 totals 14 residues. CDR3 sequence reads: CSASPTSGIREQYF. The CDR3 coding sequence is TGCAGTGCTAGCCCGACTAGCGGGATCCGCGAGCAGTACTTC.